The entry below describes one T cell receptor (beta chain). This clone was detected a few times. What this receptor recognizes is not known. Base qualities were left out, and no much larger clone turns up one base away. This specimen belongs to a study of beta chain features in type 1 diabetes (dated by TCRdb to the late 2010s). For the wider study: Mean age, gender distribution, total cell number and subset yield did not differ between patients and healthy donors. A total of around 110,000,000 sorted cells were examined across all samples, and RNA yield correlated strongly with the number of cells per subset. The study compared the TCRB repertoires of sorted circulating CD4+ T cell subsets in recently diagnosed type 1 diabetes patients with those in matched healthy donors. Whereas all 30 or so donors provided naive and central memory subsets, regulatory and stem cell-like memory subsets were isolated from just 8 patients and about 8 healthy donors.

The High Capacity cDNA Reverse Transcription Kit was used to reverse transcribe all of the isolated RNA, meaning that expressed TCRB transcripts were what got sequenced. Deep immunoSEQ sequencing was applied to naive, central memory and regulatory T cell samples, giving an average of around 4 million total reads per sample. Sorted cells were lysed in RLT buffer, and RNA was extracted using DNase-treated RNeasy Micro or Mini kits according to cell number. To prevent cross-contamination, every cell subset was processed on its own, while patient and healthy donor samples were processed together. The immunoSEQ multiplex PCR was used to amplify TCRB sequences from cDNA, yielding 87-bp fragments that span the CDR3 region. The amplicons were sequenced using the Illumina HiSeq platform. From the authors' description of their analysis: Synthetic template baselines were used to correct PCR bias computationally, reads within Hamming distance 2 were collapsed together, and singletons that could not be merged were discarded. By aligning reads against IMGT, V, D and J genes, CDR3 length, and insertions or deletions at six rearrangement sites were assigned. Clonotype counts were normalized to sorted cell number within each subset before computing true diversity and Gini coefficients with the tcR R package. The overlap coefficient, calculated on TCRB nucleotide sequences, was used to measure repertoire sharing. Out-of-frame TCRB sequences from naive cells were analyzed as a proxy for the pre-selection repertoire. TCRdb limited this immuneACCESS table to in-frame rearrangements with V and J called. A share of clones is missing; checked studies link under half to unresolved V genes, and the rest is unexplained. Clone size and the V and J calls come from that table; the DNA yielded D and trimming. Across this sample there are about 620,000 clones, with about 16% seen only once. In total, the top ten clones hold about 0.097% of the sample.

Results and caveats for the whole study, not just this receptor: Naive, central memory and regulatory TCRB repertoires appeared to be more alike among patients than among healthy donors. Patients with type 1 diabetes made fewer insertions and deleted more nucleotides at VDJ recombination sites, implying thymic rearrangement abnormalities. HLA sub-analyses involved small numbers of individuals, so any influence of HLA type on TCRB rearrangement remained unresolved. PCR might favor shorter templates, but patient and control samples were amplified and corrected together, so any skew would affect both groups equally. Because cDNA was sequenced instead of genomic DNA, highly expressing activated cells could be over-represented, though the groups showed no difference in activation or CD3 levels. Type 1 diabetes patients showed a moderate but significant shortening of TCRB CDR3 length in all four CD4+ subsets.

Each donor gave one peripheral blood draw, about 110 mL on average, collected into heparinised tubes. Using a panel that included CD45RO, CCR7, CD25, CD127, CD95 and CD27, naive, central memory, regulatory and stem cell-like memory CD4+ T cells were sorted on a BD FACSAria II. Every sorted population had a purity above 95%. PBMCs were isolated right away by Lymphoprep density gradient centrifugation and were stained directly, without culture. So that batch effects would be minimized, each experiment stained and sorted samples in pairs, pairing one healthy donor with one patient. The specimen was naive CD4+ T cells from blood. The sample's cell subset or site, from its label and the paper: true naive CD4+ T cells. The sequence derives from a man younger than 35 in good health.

At the DNA level, the sequence is TGTGCCAGCAGCCAAGATGGGGCGAGGTACCAGCGAGGAGAGACCCAGTACTTC. This is translated as CASSQDGARYQRGETQYF. This chain is built from TRBV4-2 and TRBJ2-5; the D gene is perhaps TRBD1, on 5 matching bases. Taken from cysteine to phenylalanine, the CDR3 has 18 residues. This entry keeps only the CDR3 DNA: 54 bases, framed from base 1. From a lookup of the germline V gene, CDR1 and CDR2 are LGHNA and YNFKEQ. V is shortened by 0 bases, J by 4 bases, and the region joining them spans 21 bases.